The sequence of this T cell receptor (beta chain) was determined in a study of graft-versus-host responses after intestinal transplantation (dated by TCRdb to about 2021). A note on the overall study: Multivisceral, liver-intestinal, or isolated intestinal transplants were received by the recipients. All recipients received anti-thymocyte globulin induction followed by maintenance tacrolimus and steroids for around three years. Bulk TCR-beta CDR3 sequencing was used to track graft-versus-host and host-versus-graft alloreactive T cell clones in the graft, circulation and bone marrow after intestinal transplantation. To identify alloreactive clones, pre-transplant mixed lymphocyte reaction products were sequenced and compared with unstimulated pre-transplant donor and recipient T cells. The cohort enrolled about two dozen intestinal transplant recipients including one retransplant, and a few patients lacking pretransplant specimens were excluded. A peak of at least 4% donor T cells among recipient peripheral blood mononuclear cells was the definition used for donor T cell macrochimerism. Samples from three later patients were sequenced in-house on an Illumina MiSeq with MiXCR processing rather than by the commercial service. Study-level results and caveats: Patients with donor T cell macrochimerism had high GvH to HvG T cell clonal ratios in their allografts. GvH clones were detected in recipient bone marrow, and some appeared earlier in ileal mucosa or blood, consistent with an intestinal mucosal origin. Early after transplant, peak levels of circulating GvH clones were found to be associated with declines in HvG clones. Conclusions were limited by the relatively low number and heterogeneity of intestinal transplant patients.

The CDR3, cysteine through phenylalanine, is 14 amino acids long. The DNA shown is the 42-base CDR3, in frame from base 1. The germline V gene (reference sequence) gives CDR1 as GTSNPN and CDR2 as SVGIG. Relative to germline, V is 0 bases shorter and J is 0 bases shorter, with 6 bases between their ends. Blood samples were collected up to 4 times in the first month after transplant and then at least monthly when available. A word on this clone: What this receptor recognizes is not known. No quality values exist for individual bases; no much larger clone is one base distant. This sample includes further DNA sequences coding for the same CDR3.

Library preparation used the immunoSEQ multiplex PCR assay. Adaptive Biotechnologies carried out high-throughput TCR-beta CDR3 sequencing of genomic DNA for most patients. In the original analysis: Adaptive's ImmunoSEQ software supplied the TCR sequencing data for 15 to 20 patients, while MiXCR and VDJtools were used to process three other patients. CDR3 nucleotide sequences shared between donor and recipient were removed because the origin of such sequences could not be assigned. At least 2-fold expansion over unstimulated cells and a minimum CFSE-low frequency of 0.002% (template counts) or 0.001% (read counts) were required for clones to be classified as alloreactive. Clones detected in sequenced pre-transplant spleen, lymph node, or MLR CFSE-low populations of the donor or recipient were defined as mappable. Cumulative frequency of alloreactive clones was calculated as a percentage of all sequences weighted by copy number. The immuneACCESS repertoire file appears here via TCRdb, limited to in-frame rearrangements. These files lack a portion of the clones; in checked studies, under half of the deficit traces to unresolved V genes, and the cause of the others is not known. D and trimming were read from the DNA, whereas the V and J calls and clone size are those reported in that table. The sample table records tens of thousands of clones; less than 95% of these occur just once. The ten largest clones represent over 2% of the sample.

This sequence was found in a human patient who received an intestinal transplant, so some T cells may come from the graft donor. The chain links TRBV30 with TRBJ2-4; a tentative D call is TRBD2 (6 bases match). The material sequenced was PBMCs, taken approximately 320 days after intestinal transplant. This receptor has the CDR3 CAWSVAGAKNIQYF. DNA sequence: TGTGCCTGGAGTGTAGCGGGAGCCAAAAACATTCAGTACTTC. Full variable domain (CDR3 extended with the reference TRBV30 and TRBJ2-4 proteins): SQTIHQWPATLVQPVGSPLSLECTVEGTSNPNLYWYRQAAGRGLQLLFYSVGIGQISSEVPQNLSASRPQDRQFILSSKKLLLSDSGFYLCAWSVAGAKNIQYFGAGTRLSVL.